This is a list of T cell receptor beta chains from one sample in a study of cytomegalovirus exposure and HLA in healthy donors. Sequenced by immunoSEQ multiplex PCR; TCRdb stores in-frame clones only, minus some. The table lists fewer than 250,000 clones, roughly 75% of them singletons. The sample taken for sequencing was PBMCs. The receptor set was obtained from a woman aged 25-40 years in good health and CMV-seronegative. The CDR3 runs from the conserved cysteine through the conserved F or W. A D gene is named only where the DNA matches it firmly. Clone size appears in some rows only: once, few, many, or a class for an expanded clone.

>-|TRBV27|-|TRBJ2-7
TGTGCCAGCACTCCCCAGTTGGGCAACTACGAGCAGTACTTC
CASTPQLGNYEQYF
>-|TRBV13|-|TRBJ1-2
TGTGCCAGCAGCGAAGGTCCTTCAGCGGGCTACACCTTC
CASSEGPSAGYTF
>TRBD1|TRBV6-1|-|TRBJ2-1
TGTGCCAGCACCAGGACAGGGGTCTACGGGGAGCAGTTCTTC
CASTRTGVYGEQFF
>-|TRBV7-2|few|TRBJ2-7
TGTGCCAGCAGTTCTGGGGCGCAGCCCTACGAGCAGTACTTC
CASSSGAQPYEQYF
>-|TRBV30|-|TRBJ1-6
TGTGCCTGGAGTGTACTCGGGGGGCTCGATTCACCCCTCCACTTT
CAWSVLGGLDSPLHF
>TRBD2|TRBV6-5|-|TRBJ2-3
TGTGCCAGCATCACGCGGGGGGGCACAGATACGCAGTATTTT
CASITRGGTDTQYF
>-|TRBV11-2|-|TRBJ2-7
TGTGCCAGCAGCCCCCAGGGGTACTACGAGCAGTACTTC
CASSPQGYYEQYF
>-|TRBV6-5|-|TRBJ2-5
TGTGCCAGCAGTTACTCGAGGAGCCGGGAGACCCAGTACTTC
CASSYSRSRETQYF
>-|TRBV7-9|-|TRBJ2-7
TGTTCCAGCAGCTCCTACAGGCCCTCCTACGAGCAGTACTTC
CSSSSYRPSYEQYF
>TRBD2|TRBV4-2|-|TRBJ2-7
TGTGCCAGCAGCCAAGACCCCCGGCAGGCGGGAGGGCCCGATTTTTACGAGCAGTACTTC
CASSQDPRQAGGPDFYEQYF
>-|TRBV21-1|-|TRBJ1-5
TGTGCCAGCAGCAAAGACATCGGAGGGGTTGACAATCAGCCCCAGCATTTT
CASSKDIGGVDNQPQHF
>TRBD2|TRBV2|-|TRBJ2-1
TGTGCCAGCGGAGGAGATAGCGGGGTAAATGAGCAGTTCTTC
CASGGDSGVNEQFF
>-|TRBV4-1|-|TRBJ1-5
TGCGCCAGCAGCCAAGTGTTAGGGGCCAATCAGCCCCAGCATTTT
CASSQVLGANQPQHF
>TRBD1|TRBV5-5|-|TRBJ2-4
TGTGCCAGCAGCTTAGGGGACAGTTCGAGGAACATTCAGTACTTC
CASSLGDSSRNIQYF
>TRBD1|TRBV6-1|few|TRBJ2-7
TGTGCCAGCAGCTATATGAGACAGGGCGGCTACGAGCAGTACTTC
CASSYMRQGGYEQYF
>TRBD1|TRBV14|-|TRBJ2-1
TGTGCCAGCAGCAAACGCAGGGGGATTTCGGATGAGCAGTTCTTC
CASSKRRGISDEQFF
>-|TRBV11-2|-|TRBJ2-4
TGTGCCAGCAGCTTAGTCGGGACACGTGGGAAGGCCAAAAACATTCAGTACTTC
CASSLVGTRGKAKNIQYF
>-|TRBV19|once|TRBJ2-5
TGTGCCAGTAGTATCGACAATCAAGAGACCCAGTACTTC
CASSIDNQETQYF
>TRBD2|TRBV6-6|-|TRBJ2-7
TGTGCCAGCCAAACGGGGGGCTACGAGCAGTACTTC
CASQTGGYEQYF
>-|TRBV2|-|TRBJ2-2
TGTGCCAGCAGCTCGGGACTCATGAACACCGGGGAGCTGTTTTTT
CASSSGLMNTGELFF
>TRBD1|TRBV5-4|-|TRBJ2-5
TGTGCCAGCAGCTCCGCGGGACAGGGGATAAGGATCCAGTACTTC
CASSSAGQGIRIQYF
>-|TRBV29-1|-|TRBJ2-3
TGCAGCGTTGGTGGGGGAGGCGATACGCAGTATTTT
CSVGGGGDTQYF
>TRBD1|TRBV14|-|TRBJ2-7
TGTGCCAGCAGCTTTGGGACAGGCAGCTCCTACGAGCAGTACTTC
CASSFGTGSSYEQYF
>TRBD2|TRBV7-9|-|TRBJ2-1
TGTGCCAGTAAACAGGGACTAGTCAATGAGCAGTTCTTC
CASKQGLVNEQFF
>-|TRBV7-9|-|TRBJ2-3
TGTTCCAGCAGCCTCACGAGATCAGATACGCAGTATTTT
CSSSLTRSDTQYF
>-|TRBV6-1|-|TRBJ1-2
TGTGCCAGCAGTAGCGACAGCCTGACTAACTATGGCTACACCTTC
CASSSDSLTNYGYTF
>-|TRBV30|few|TRBJ2-5
TGTGCCTGGAGTGTACGGTCCCGGGAGACCCAGTACTTC
CAWSVRSRETQYF
>-|TRBV27|-|TRBJ2-1
TGTGCCAGCAGTTTCGCCAGCGGAGGACTCCTGGCTTACAATGAGCAGTTCTTC
CASSFASGGLLAYNEQFF
>-|TRBV4-1|-|TRBJ2-2
TGCGCCAGCAGCCAAGCTTTAACCGGGGAGCTGTTTTTT
CASSQALTGELFF
>-|TRBV18|once|TRBJ2-5
TGTGCCAGCTCACCAGAGCAGGGTCCCCACCAGTACTTC
CASSPEQGPHQYF
>TRBD2|TRBV5-6|-|TRBJ2-3
TGTGCCAGCAGCTCGGGACCAGTACAACTAGCGGGAGGGCCCGATACGCAGTATTTT
CASSSGPVQLAGGPDTQYF
>-|TRBV5-6|-|TRBJ2-7
TGTGCCAGCAGCCCCCTCAGTGCAGGGGTTTCCTACGAGCAGTACTTC
CASSPLSAGVSYEQYF
>TRBD1|TRBV9|-|TRBJ2-1
TGTGCCAGCAGCGTACCTGAAATAGGACAGGGCGGTGAGCAGTTCTTC
CASSVPEIGQGGEQFF
>TRBD2|TRBV7-2|few|TRBJ2-5
TGTGCCAGCACCCCCTTACTAGCGGGGGGCGAGACCCAGTACTTC
CASTPLLAGGETQYF
>TRBD1|TRBV6-5|-|TRBJ2-5
TGTGCCAGCAGTCCCAGGGGGCGCGGAGAAGAGACCCAGTACTTC
CASSPRGRGEETQYF
>-|TRBV4-1|-|TRBJ2-1
TGCGCCAGCAGCCAATTCCCCAACTACAATGAGCAGTTCTTC
CASSQFPNYNEQFF
>TRBD1|TRBV19|-|TRBJ1-2
TGTGCCAGTAGTATAGGCGGGACAGGGAGGTATGGCTACACCTTC
CASSIGGTGRYGYTF
>-|TRBV7-6|-|TRBJ2-5
TGTGCCAGCAGCTTATCAGCGGCCCAAGAGACCCAGTACTTC
CASSLSAAQETQYF
>-|TRBV6-1|-|TRBJ1-2
TGTGCCAGCAGTGCGGACACATCTAACTATGGCTACACCTTC
CASSADTSNYGYTF
>-|TRBV5-4|few|TRBJ1-2
TGTGCCAGCAGCTTGGCTGGCCAGAACTATGGCTACACCTTC
CASSLAGQNYGYTF
>TRBD1|TRBV6-1|-|TRBJ1-2
TGTGCCAGCAGTGGGAGCTTAGACAGGGCCAACTATGGCTACACCTTC
CASSGSLDRANYGYTF
>-|TRBV4-1|few|TRBJ1-5
TGCGCCAGCAGCCCGGTCTCTAGCAATCAGCCCCAGCATTTT
CASSPVSSNQPQHF
>-|TRBV2|-|TRBJ2-5
TGTGCCAGCACCCATGGAATAACGGGATTGACGGCGAAAGAGACCCAGTACTTC
CASTHGITGLTAKETQYF
>TRBD2|TRBV11-3|few|TRBJ2-7
TGTGCCAGCAGCTTATGGGCGGGAGCCTCCTACGAGCAGTACTTC
CASSLWAGASYEQYF
>-|TRBV6-1|-|TRBJ2-7
TGTGCCAGCAGTGAAGATGGGGGGTCACGGAACGAGCAGTACTTC
CASSEDGGSRNEQYF
>-|TRBV7-2|-|TRBJ2-1
TGTGCCAGCAGCTTAGCGGGGGGGACAAACAATGAGCAGTTCTTC
CASSLAGGTNNEQFF
>TRBD2|TRBV11-2|-|TRBJ2-3
TGTGCCAGCAGCCCCAGATGGGGGACTAGCGGGAGGGGAGATACGCAGTATTTT
CASSPRWGTSGRGDTQYF
>TRBD1|TRBV5-8|-|TRBJ1-2
TGTGCCAGCAGCTTAGGACAGGGGGCGAACTATGGCTACACCTTC
CASSLGQGANYGYTF
>TRBD2|TRBV5-1|-|TRBJ2-7
TGCGCCAGCAGCTTGGCCCTAGCGGGAGGGCCCCAGGAGCAGTACTTC
CASSLALAGGPQEQYF
>-|TRBV11-1|-|TRBJ2-6
TGTGCCAGCAGCGGAAACGCAGACTGGGGGGCCAACGTCCTGACTTTC
CASSGNADWGANVLTF
>TRBD1|TRBV28|-|TRBJ2-7
TGTGCCAGCAGTCTAGGCACAACAAGGACAGGGACGGGGGAGCAGTACTTC
CASSLGTTRTGTGEQYF
>-|TRBV27|-|TRBJ1-6
TGTGCCAGCAGTTTGATCGCCCACGAGGGTGTCCAATGGGCCCTCCACTTT
CASSLIAHEGVQWALHF
>TRBD1|TRBV25-1|-|TRBJ1-1
TGTGCCAGCAGTGAAGGTGGGACAGGGGTTAGAAGGGTTGAAGCTTTCTTT
CASSEGGTGVRRVEAFF
>TRBD1|TRBV7-6|once|TRBJ2-7
TGTGCCAGCAGCAATGACAGGGGTCGTCTAACCTACGAGCAGTACTTC
CASSNDRGRLTYEQYF
>TRBD2|TRBV4-2|-|TRBJ2-1
TGTGCCAGCAGCCAAAATTGGCCGGGACTAGCGGGATACAATGAGCAGTTCTTC
CASSQNWPGLAGYNEQFF